This T cell receptor (beta chain) emerged from a study of T cells expressing NK-cell markers. Study-wide context: CD3+CD56+NKG2C+, CD3+CD56+NKG2C- and CD3+CD56-NKG2C+ T cells, once sorted, supplied the TCR beta repertoires. With respect to HCMV, seven of the eight sequenced donors were seropositive, and one was seronegative.

Reprocessing the 5' RACE reads, TCRdb reports a single entry for every CDR3 protein and omits DNA. The sample totals about 550,000 distinct CDR3 sequences. Concerning this clonotype: What it recognizes is unknown.

Germline-derived CDR1 and CDR2 are ENHRY and SYGVKD. The CDR3 consists of 19 residues. Study-level results: Five or six of the donors carried dominant NKG2C+ clonotypes that took up roughly 1.0-7.5% of their CD8+ T cells.

V and J are TRBV10-3 and TRBJ1-2. This clonotype originated in a man aged 18 to 29 in good health. Sequencing input: blood T cells: a sorted CD56 or NKG2C T cell subset, CD4+ or CD8+ T cells, or bulk PBMC T cells (not recorded which). CDR3: CAISESIYQGPTEDYGYTF.